This entry concerns a single TCR beta chain. This clonotype has just a few counts. The clone's antigen remains unknown. No much larger clone exists at a distance of one base, and base qualities are not known. The data are from a study of read filtering for tumor transcriptome and immune sequencing (dated by TCRdb to about 2020). About the study as a whole: Of the patients in the cohort, some 17 were male and 11 to 15 were female, and their mean age was approximately 71 years, with a range of about 45 to 85. Under revised international staging, roughly 8 patients fell into R-ISS I, 15 or so into R-ISS II and more than five into R-ISS III. After DNase treatment, whole-transcriptome libraries were prepared with the TruSeq RNA Access Library Prep Kit. TCR-region mapped reads per sample ranged from about 3.5 to 10.27 million with IR-seq versus only about 80 to 1,300 with RNA-seq. TCR repertoires obtained by targeted immune repertoire sequencing and by bulk whole-transcriptome sequencing performed on the same bone marrow samples were compared. A main aim was a read-filtering strategy for immune repertoire data, specifically whether clonotypes supported by a single read should be removed. Study-level results and caveats: The correlation between IR-seq and RNA-seq shared clonotype proportions rose when single-read clonotypes were removed. Single-read clonotypes made up about 80% of clonotypes but only around 4% of total reads in IR-seq, compared with about 77% of clonotypes and 44.6% of reads in RNA-seq. The sorted CD138-negative fraction was a mixed bone marrow immune population, not purified T cells. IR-seq captured clonotypes at much higher depth and more reliably than RNA-seq, and smaller IR-seq throughput sufficed to identify most shared clonotypes.

Every patient had bone marrow sampled at the time of active disease. Ficoll-Hypaque density gradient centrifugation was used to isolate bone marrow mononuclear cells. Myeloma plasma cells were removed and CD138-negative cells were obtained by negative selection following labeling with CD138 magnetic microbeads on a MACS separator. Flow cytometry with CD138 antibodies on an Attune NxT was used to check how pure the isolated cells were. Total RNA was extracted using TRIzol reagent and was quantified on a NanoDrop spectrophotometer. For each patient, paired RNA-seq and IR-seq were run on the CD138-negative bone marrow sample from that patient. TCR libraries were constructed from roughly 360 ng RNA using the Immunoverse kit, and molecular barcoded adaptors covering alpha/delta and beta/gamma chains were employed. The same RNA used for transcriptome sequencing was used for TCR library preparation. TCR libraries were sequenced on an Illumina HiSeq 4000 with 2 x 150 cycles. The authors' analysis ran thus. Using MiXCR, which included quality filtering and error correction, TCR reads were aligned to human V, D, J and C references and then assembled into CDR3 clonotypes. Clonotype counts and gene usage diversity were analyzed with the tcR package in R. For inspection of raw mapping reads, RNA-seq reads were mapped by STAR aligner version 2.5.3a onto GRCh37 of the human genome. To test how sequencing depth affects detected clonotypes, IR-seq fastq files were randomly downsampled with Seqtk 1.3. TCRdb reran the public reads through fastp at Q25 and MiXCR, keeping productive beta chains. Rows are combined by CDR3 protein, so each entry shows the most common genes and DNA. The authors' filters were not applied to this entry. For this sample the table gives approximately 59,000 distinct CDR3 sequences, of which over 9% were detected only once. The ten largest account for 16% of the sample.

The origin of this receptor is a donor aged 40 or older with multiple myeloma. Sequenced input: a population of CD138-negative cells sorted from bone marrow. The cell subset or site label corresponds to: bone marrow mononuclear cells depleted of CD138+ plasma/myeloma cells by negative magnetic selection.

The CDR3: CASSPVGSSGNTIYF. DNA sequence: TGTGCCAGCAGCCCAGTGGGCAGCTCTGGAAACACCATATATTTT. The V gene is TRBV7-2 and the J gene is TRBJ1-3; the D gene is unclear. The germline V gene yields SGHTA for CDR1 and FQGNSA for CDR2. The CDR3 holds 15 amino acids from the cysteine to the phenylalanine. The sequence is cut down to CDR3 DNA, 45 bases in frame from base 1. A distance of 11 bases separates the germline ends of V and J, which lose 5 bases and 0 bases respectively. With all but the CDR3 taken from the reference TRBV7-2 and TRBJ1-3 genes, the full variable domain is: GAGVSQSPSNKVTEKGKDVELRCDPISGHTALYWYRQSLGQGLEFLIYFQGNSAPDKSGLPSDRFSAERTGGSVSTLTIQRTQQEDSAVYLCASSPVGSSGNTIYFGEGSWLTVV.